These 21 T cell receptor beta chains share one sample of origin, sequenced in a study of cytomegalovirus exposure and HLA in healthy donors (dated by TCRdb to the late 2010s). The library relied on the immunoSEQ multiplex PCR assay. For the multiplex PCR, a mixture combining 60 forward primers for TCR Vbeta segments and 13 reverse primers for TCR Jbeta segments was used. TCRdb took this table from immuneACCESS and kept in-frame rearrangements with V and J called. Such tables lack part of the clones; where checked against another copy, unresolved V genes explain under half of the gap, and the rest is unexplained. For this sample there are some 86,000 clones; just over 65% appear just once. In total, the top ten clones hold 2.1% of the sample. The specimen sequenced was PBMCs. These receptors were collected from a man in his thirties or forties in good health and CMV-seronegative.

This clone turned up a few times. V is TRBV28 and J is TRBJ2-1, with D maybe TRBD2 (5 bases). The germline gives CDR1 MDHEN, CDR2 SYDVKM. This CDR3 comprises 15 residues. Trimming took 2 bases from V and 1 from J, leaving 9 bases between them. The CDR3 region is CASSLGEPSYNEQFF. DNA for the CDR3: TGTGCCAGCAGTTTAGGGGAGCCGTCCTACAATGAGCAGTTCTTC.

This chain joins TRBV6-6 and TRBJ1-5, with a weak D call TRBD1 (6 bases). Germline V gene sequence: CDR1 MNHNY, CDR2 SVGAGI (reference sequence). V was clipped by 6 bases and J by 5 bases, with 20 bases between them. The CDR3 spans 16 residues. The CDR3 loop reads CASSTGSTGSYQPQHF. DNA of the CDR3: TGTGCCAGCAGCACAGGGAGTACAGGATCATATCAGCCCCAGCATTTT.

The chain has TRBV5-1 and TRBJ2-3; 7 nucleotides line up with TRBD2. CDR3 length: 14 amino acids. Germline CDR1 is SGHRS and CDR2 is YFSETQ. The V gene end was trimmed by 7 bases and the J gene end by 4 bases; junction bases not matched to a gene: 9. The CDR3, as DNA: TGCGCCAGCCCCGGGGGGTTCGTCTCAGATACGCAGTATTTT. Residues: CASPGGFVSDTQYF. Supplemented by reference TRBV5-1 and TRBJ2-3, the full variable domain reads KAGVTQTPRYLIKTRGQQVTLSCSPISGHRSVSWYQQTPGQGLQFLFEYFSETQRNKGNFPGRFSGRQFSNSRSEMNVSTLELGDSALYLCASPGGFVSDTQYFGPGTRLTVL.

The rearrangement joins TRBV28 to TRBJ2-7; no firm D call. The CDR3 consists of 13 residues. Germline V lookup: CDR1 MDHEN, CDR2 SYDVKM. Trimming stripped 1 base from V and 4 bases from J, with 8 bases between. The CDR3 sequence: CASSLYQKYEQYF. The CDR3 DNA is TGTGCCAGCAGTTTATATCAGAAATACGAGCAGTACTTC.

This clone was seen a single time. The V gene is TRBV28, the J gene TRBJ2-6; 7 bases align to TRBD2. V shed 7 bases and J 4 bases; nucleotides not matched to a gene: 10. The CDR3 runs 16 residues. The germline V gene has CDR1 MDHEN and CDR2 SYDVKM. CDR3 protein: CASTLGGRSGANVLTF. In DNA, the CDR3 is TGTGCCAGCACCTTGGGGGGGAGGTCAGGGGCCAACGTCCTGACTTTC.

This clone has a handful of counts. J is TRBJ1-4 and V is TRBV28, with D possibly matching TRBD1 (5 bases). Germline lookup yields CDR1 MDHEN and CDR2 SYDVKM. The CDR3 covers 14 residues. V was shortened by 3 bases and J by 0 bases, with 5 bases between the two germline ends. CDR3 region: CASSLTATNEKLFF. As DNA, the CDR3 is TGTGCCAGCAGTTTGACAGCAACTAATGAAAAACTGTTTTTT. The full variable domain, in which reference TRBV28 and TRBJ1-4 provide the parts outside the CDR3, is DVKVTQSSRYLVKRTGEKVFLECVQDMDHENMFWYRQDPGLGLRLIYFSYDVKMKEKGDIPEGYSVSREKKERFSLILESASTNQTSMYLCASSLTATNEKLFFGSGTQLSVL.

The V call is TRBV9, the J call TRBJ1-6; D possibly corresponds to TRBD1 (5 bases). Germline lookup yields CDR1 SGDLS and CDR2 YYNGEE. This CDR3 region has 15 residues. Between the trimmed V and J ends, which lost 7 bases and 0 bases, there was a span of 11 bases. CDR3 protein: CASCKDSSYNSPLHF. The CDR3, as DNA: TGTGCCAGCTGCAAAGACAGCTCCTATAATTCACCCCTCCACTTT.

The chain combines TRBV11-2 with TRBJ1-3; no definite D call. The CDR3 is made up of 16 amino acids. The V gene's germline CDR1 is SGHAT and CDR2 FQNNGV. Trimming removed 5 bases from V and 3 bases from J, with 17 bases in between. This CDR3 is CASSTTILTGGNTIYF. The CDR3, as DNA: TGTGCCAGCAGCACTACAATATTAACCGGTGGAAACACCATATATTTT.

J is TRBJ1-5 and V is TRBV19; D gene ambiguous. With 0 bases removed from V and 5 bases from J, the gap between germline ends came to 11 bases. CDR1 is LNHDA and CDR2 is SQIVND in the germline V gene (reference sequence). CDR3 length equals 15 residues. The DNA of the CDR3 is TGTGCCAGTAGTATAGATCCTCAGGTATATCAGCCCCAGCATTTT. Its protein product is CASSIDPQVYQPQHF. The complete variable domain, with remaining parts taken from reference TRBV19 and TRBJ1-5, reads DGGITQSPKYLFRKEGQNVTLSCEQNLNHDAMYWYRQDPGQGLRLIYYSQIVNDFQKGDIAEGYSVSREKKESFPLTVTSAQKNPTAFYLCASSIDPQVYQPQHFGDGTRLSIL.

This chain connects TRBV30 to TRBJ2-2; D possibly corresponds to TRBD2 (7 bases). The CDR3 consists of 16 residues. V was clipped by 2 bases and J by 10 bases, with 23 bases between them. The V gene's germline CDR1 is GTSNPN and CDR2 SVGIG (reference sequence). The CDR3 region has the DNA TGTGCCTGGAGTTCGCCCTTCGGGGGGCTGGTAATGGAGCTGTTTTTT. Amino acid sequence: CAWSSPFGGLVMELFF.

The rearrangement links TRBV2 to TRBJ1-5, with 7 bases that match TRBD1. J lost 4 bases, V lost 6 bases, and 9 bases had no gene match. The CDR3 runs to 15 residues. Looked up from germline, CDR1 is SNHLY and CDR2 is FYNNEI. The CDR3 is CASRGRQGPNQPQHF. In DNA form, the CDR3 reads TGTGCCAGCAGGGGCCGACAGGGTCCGAATCAGCCCCAGCATTTT.

This clone has only a few counts. The chain carries TRBV2 and TRBJ2-7, with a possible D match to TRBD2 (7 bases). The germline V gene encodes CDR1 SNHLY and CDR2 FYNNEI. The CDR3 length is 14 residues. V lost 3 bases, J lost 4 bases, and 13 bases lay in between. CDR3 sequence reads: CASSEVGGPYEQYF. The CDR3 DNA reads as TGTGCCAGCAGTGAGGTGGGGGGGCCTTACGAGCAGTACTTC. The variable domain in full, with the rest retrieved from reference TRBV2 and TRBJ2-7, is EPEVTQTPSHQVTQMGQEVILRCVPISNHLYFYWYRQILGQKVEFLVSFYNNEISEKSEIFDDQFSVERPDGSNFTLKIRSTKLEDSAMYFCASSEVGGPYEQYFGPGTRLTVT.

The rearrangement joins TRBV5-1 to TRBJ2-7; 13 bases align to TRBD2. CDR3 length equals 15 residues. Germline V CDR1 and CDR2: SGHRS, YFSETQ. V lost 4 bases to trimming and J lost 2 bases; unmatched junction nucleotides: 3. Written as DNA, the CDR3 is TGCGCCAGCAGCACCGGGACTAGCGGGACCTACGAGCAGTACTTC. This codes for CASSTGTSGTYEQYF.

The chain couples TRBV6-4 to TRBJ1-2, with 8 bases aligning to TRBD1. The trim removed 4 bases at V and 7 bases at J, leaving 5 bases unmatched. Per the germline V gene, CDR1 is MRHNA and CDR2 is SNTAGT. This CDR3 is built from 13 residues. The CDR3 region has the DNA TGTGCCAGCAGTGCAGGGGGCTCTTCTGGCTACACCTTC. The encoded protein is CASSAGGSSGYTF.

The rearrangement links TRBV5-1 to TRBJ1-1, with D uncertain. V was trimmed by 2 bases and J by 1 base, leaving 6 bases between them. The CDR3 sequence is 13 residues long. Germline assignment: CDR1 SGHRS and CDR2 YFSETQ. For the CDR3, the DNA is TGCGCCAGCAGCTTCTCAGAGAACACTGAAGCTTTCTTT. It translates to CASSFSENTEAFF.

V is TRBV6-1 and J is TRBJ1-1, with TRBD1 matching over 7 bases. Germline lookup yields CDR1 MNHNS and CDR2 SASEGT. J gave up 5 bases and V 5 bases, and 8 bases lay outside the gene matches. The CDR3 is made up of 14 amino acids. The CDR3 region is CASSRTGGETEAFF. The CDR3 DNA sequence: TGTGCCAGCAGTCGGACAGGTGGGGAAACTGAAGCTTTCTTT.

This clone was found a few times. V usage is TRBV2 and J usage is TRBJ1-2; TRBD1 might be the D (5 bases). The CDR3 is 14 residues long. V lost 3 bases and J lost 3, with 11 bases in between. Germline values: CDR1 SNHLY, CDR2 FYNNEI. The CDR3 bases are TGTGCCAGCAGTGAGGGGGGAAACGACTATGGCTACACCTTC. Its protein product is CASSEGGNDYGYTF.

This sequence joins TRBV5-1 and TRBJ1-1; TRBD1 matches 7 bases. V dropped 2 bases and J dropped 7; count of bases not matched to a gene: 5. The CDR3 is made up of 13 amino acids. Germline lookup yields CDR1 SGHRS and CDR2 YFSETQ. The CDR3: CASSFGQECEAFF. The CDR3 DNA sequence: TGCGCCAGCAGCTTCGGACAGGAATGTGAAGCTTTCTTT. Complete variable domain (other parts from reference TRBV5-1 and TRBJ1-1): KAGVTQTPRYLIKTRGQQVTLSCSPISGHRSVSWYQQTPGQGLQFLFEYFSETQRNKGNFPGRFSGRQFSNSRSEMNVSTLELGDSALYLCASSFGQECEAFFGQGTRLTVV.

In its sample, this clone was seen once. The chain uses TRBV10-3 and TRBJ2-3, with TRBD1 matching over 8 bases. Germline V CDR1 and CDR2: ENHRY, SYGVKD. The CDR3 contains 15 residues. J was trimmed by 4 bases and V by 0 bases; bases with no gene match: 3. The CDR3 spells CAISESTGVADTQYF. The CDR3 nucleotides are TGTGCCATCAGTGAGTCGACAGGGGTGGCAGATACGCAGTATTTT.

This clone qualifies as medium-sized. V and J are TRBV27 and TRBJ1-4; 7 nucleotides align to TRBD1. The CDR3 loop spans 14 amino acids. The J segment lost 8 bases and the V segment lost 2 bases, leaving 5 bases of the junction unmatched. Looked up from germline, CDR1 is MNHEY and CDR2 is SMNVEV (reference sequence). The CDR3 reads CASSLAQGREKLFF. Written as DNA, the CDR3 is TGTGCCAGCAGTTTAGCACAGGGGCGCGAAAAACTGTTTTTT.

J is TRBJ1-1 and V is TRBV30; a possible D gene is TRBD1 (6 bases). V lost 0 bases to trimming and J lost 4 bases, with 12 bases between them. Germline-derived CDR1 and CDR2 are GTSNPN and SVGIG (reference sequence). The CDR3 is 14 amino acids. The chain's CDR3 is CAWSVHQGITEAFF. The CDR3 bases are TGTGCCTGGAGTGTACACCAGGGGATCACTGAAGCTTTCTTT. The full variable domain, its missing parts supplied by reference TRBV30 and TRBJ1-1, is SQTIHQWPATLVQPVGSPLSLECTVEGTSNPNLYWYRQAAGRGLQLLFYSVGIGQISSEVPQNLSASRPQDRQFILSSKKLLLSDSGFYLCAWSVHQGITEAFFGQGTRLTVV.